This is a list of T cell receptor beta chains from one sample in a study of blood T cell repertoires in COVID-19. Clones were read by immunoSEQ multiplex PCR, and TCRdb kept only the in-frame ones, dropping some. Of fewer than 300,000 clones listed, roughly 84% are singletons. The material sequenced was peripheral blood. The origin of the receptors is a woman under 30 with acute or convalescent COVID-19. The conserved cysteine and the conserved F or W are not part of the CDR3 here.

>TRBJ2-3|14|TRBV7-2
ASSFIGNLPGDTQY
>TRBJ2-7|11|TRBV7-8
ASSPTRAYEQY
>TRBJ1-6|13|TRBV28
ASRSQDRGNSPLH
>TRBJ2-7|13|TRBV4-1
ASSQEGRGPYEQY
>TRBJ2-7|15|TRBV7-2
ASSLGSGSGSSYEQY
>TRBJ1-6|11|TRBV12-3/TRBV12-4
ASSLAGNSPLH
>TRBJ2-7|13|TRBV7-9
ASSLGGGSLYEQY
>TRBJ2-3|10|TRBV28
ASSSPVNTQY
>TRBJ2-3|14|TRBV4-3
ASSLDWTSAKVAQY
>TRBJ1-5|12|TRBV5-4
ASSRKGFNQPQH
>TRBJ1-5|17|TRBV10-1
ASSDCAGRGLCWCQPQH
>TRBJ2-7|13|TRBV7-2
ASSLAPVTSYEQY
>TRBJ1-2|14|TRBV3-1/TRBV3-2
ASSSITGQGSYGYT
>TRBJ2-5|12|TRBV3-1/TRBV3-2
ASSPLTGQETQY
>TRBJ2-1|14|TRBV11-3
ASSLDGTSGDNEQF
>TRBJ2-3|11|TRBV27
ASSFASSDTQY
>TRBJ1-1|15|TRBV18
ASSPLRQGGMNTEAF
>TRBJ2-1|13|TRBV18
ASSRQREWGIEQF
>TRBJ1-2|10|TRBV29-1
SVSQGRVGYT
>TRBJ2-1|12|TRBV4-3
ASSQDSGVNEQF
>TRBJ1-1|11|TRBV6-5
ASSLGGRTEAF